This record covers a single T cell receptor (beta chain). The data originate from a study of blood T cell repertoires in COVID-19. Produced via immunoSEQ multiplex PCR; TCRdb's table is partial and in-frame only. The sample shows approximately 180,000 clones, 84% of them seen only once. Germline loops: CDR1 LGHDT, CDR2 YNNKEL (reference sequence). The V end was cut by 3 bases, the J end by 2 bases, with 7 bases between. The CDR3 covers 14 residues. This TCR was sampled from a man aged 50 or older who had recovered from COVID-19. The specimen sequenced was PBMCs or T cells enriched from blood (not recorded which). V gene TRBV3-1 (or the pseudogene TRBV3-2) combines with J gene TRBJ2-2, with a possible D match to TRBD1 (5 bases). The CDR3 is CASSHRANTGELFF. DNA of the CDR3: TGTGCCAGCAGCCACAGGGCAAACACCGGGGAGCTGTTTTTT.